This T cell receptor beta chain was sequenced for a study of blood T cells in healthy people across ages. V shed 4 bases and J 4 bases; nucleotides not matched to a gene: 10. Per germline, CDR1 SGHNT and CDR2 YYREEE (reference sequence). This CDR3 spans 16 amino acids. Alongside a J-beta primer mix, a sample-barcoded 5' primer served in a second PCR lasting about 7 to 12 cycles. MiXCR, applied by TCRdb to the 5' RACE reads, yields one record per CDR3 protein. The sample holds about 1.6 million distinct CDR3 sequences, roughly a third seen once. The sample consisted of blood. The chain links TRBV5-4 to TRBJ2-3, with 9 bases that match TRBD2. This clonotype originated in a woman in her 30s in good health. Written as DNA, the CDR3 is TGTGCCAGCAGCCGCCCCCAAGCGGGAGGTCCAGATACGCAGTATTTT. Translating gives CASSRPQAGGPDTQYF.